The entry below gives a single T cell receptor (beta chain) sequence along with its context. This CDR3 has 12 residues. V dropped 6 bases and J dropped 6 bases, with 11 bases sitting between them. Germline CDR1 SGHAT, CDR2 FQDESV (reference sequence). This sample stems from a study of blood T cell repertoires in COVID-19. In the study overall: T cells, B-cell-depleted T cells, or PBMCs supplied cDNA or gDNA.

Sequenced by immunoSEQ multiplex PCR; TCRdb stores in-frame clones only, minus some. The sample shows approximately 35,000 clones, 70% to 85% of them seen only once. Sample: peripheral blood. The sequence derives from a human donor in a cohort sampled during active COVID-19. V gene TRBV11-1 combines with J gene TRBJ1-1; D is possibly TRBD1 (6 bases). The CDR3 reads CASSPRTAEAFF. CDR3 bases: TGTGCCAGCAGTCCCCGGACAGCTGAAGCTTTCTTT. Full variable domain (remainder filled in from reference TRBV11-1 and TRBJ1-1): EAEVAQSPRYKITEKSQAVAFWCDPISGHATLYWYRQILGQGPELLVQFQDESVVDDSQLPKDRFSAERLKGVDSTLKIQPAELGDSAMYLCASSPRTAEAFFGQGTRLTVV.